The 16 T cell receptor beta chains presented below share a single source sample, sequenced in a study of a mutant IDH1 vaccine in newly diagnosed glioma. Assay used: immunoSEQ multiplex PCR; TCRdb lists only in-frame clones, some missing. Counted here are 55,000 to 70,000 clones, 65% to 90% occurring once; the ten biggest clones make up 2.5% to 3.5%. The time point is: baseline, week 1 (first vaccination visit). Treatment: pre-vaccination baseline after standard-of-care therapy. The starting material was PBMCs, obtained from a glioma patient treated with radiotherapy, temozolomide or both. All receptors come from a man aged 25 to 45 with glioma.

The chain joins TRBV6-5 to TRBJ2-3; no definite D call. CDR1 MNHEY and CDR2 SVGAGI come from the germline V gene. The CDR3 covers 11 residues. Deletions cut 1 base from V and 5 bases from J, with 1 base between. As DNA, the CDR3 is TGTGCCAGCAGTTACTTAGATACGCAGTATTTT. The encoded protein is CASSYLDTQYF.

This sequence joins TRBV11-2 and TRBJ1-6, with D possibly TRBD1 on 5 matching bases. Germline V lookup: CDR1 SGHAT, CDR2 FQNNGV. V was shortened by 8 bases and J by 1 base, with 6 bases between the two germline ends. There are 13 residues in the CDR3. CDR3 sequence (DNA): TGTGCCAGCCAGGGATCCTATAATTCACCCCTCCACTTT. It codes for CASQGSYNSPLHF.

The CDR3 sequence is CASSLSSGRHADTQYF. The DNA for the CDR3 is TGCGCCAGCAGCTTGTCATCGGGTCGGCACGCAGATACGCAGTATTTT. The chain uses TRBV5-1 and TRBJ2-3, with no clear D. Germline lookup yields CDR1 SGHRS and CDR2 YFSETQ. Trimming stripped 1 base from V and 4 bases from J, with 16 bases between. The CDR3 sequence is 16 residues long.

Comments on this clone: Germline is not matched at one junction end, which may reflect a read error. The sample holds other DNA sequences that translate to the same CDR3. This chain joins TRBV27 and TRBJ2-1; 14 nucleotides align to TRBD2. The CDR3 contains 15 residues. CDR1 is MNHEY, CDR2 SMNVEV, per germline (reference sequence). The CDR3, as DNA: TGCGCCAGCAGTGGGACTAGCGGGGGTTACAATGAGCAGTTCTTC. Translating gives CASSGTSGGYNEQFF.

The CDR3 loop reads CASSLGWDRAMNTEAFF. DNA of the CDR3: TGCGCCAGCAGCCTGGGATGGGACAGGGCCATGAACACTGAAGCTTTCTTT. V gene TRBV5-1 combines with J gene TRBJ1-1, with 9 bases identical to TRBD1. CDR1 SGHRS and CDR2 YFSETQ come from the germline V gene. This CDR3 is 17 amino acids long. Trimming removed 4 bases from V and 0 bases from J; junction bases left unmatched: 10.

The chain is built from TRBV5-4 and TRBJ1-4; possible D gene TRBD1, 5 bases. CDR1 is SGHNT and CDR2 is YYREEE in the germline V gene (reference sequence). The CDR3 loop spans 15 amino acids. V was trimmed by 0 bases and J by 4 bases, leaving 10 bases between them. CDR3 protein: CASSLDLGGNEKLFF. The CDR3 DNA reads as TGTGCCAGCAGCTTGGACCTTGGGGGTAATGAAAAACTGTTTTTT.

V gene TRBV27 combines with J gene TRBJ2-3; TRBD2 agrees at 8 bases. Germline CDR1 and CDR2: MNHEY and SMNVEV (reference sequence). The V segment lost 0 bases and the J segment 5 bases; nucleotides outside the gene matches: 4. This CDR3 contains 15 residues. CDR3 DNA: TGTGCCAGCAGTTTATCGACTAGCGACGTAGATACGCAGTATTTT. It is translated as CASSLSTSDVDTQYF.

The V call is TRBV6-4, the J call TRBJ2-2, with 7 bases fitting TRBD2. The germline gives CDR1 MRHNA, CDR2 SNTAGT. This CDR3 region has 16 residues. V shed 4 bases, J shed 1 base, and the junction held 6 bases outside the gene matches. CDR3: CASSARRGWNTGELFF. CDR3 in DNA: TGTGCCAGCAGTGCTCGGCGGGGGTGGAACACCGGGGAGCTGTTTTTT.

This clone has just one count. V gene TRBV5-1 combines with J gene TRBJ2-4; the match to TRBD1 covers 10 bases. The CDR3 extends over 13 amino acids. V lost 4 bases and J lost 13; bases outside the gene matches: 8. Germline V lookup: CDR1 SGHRS, CDR2 YFSETQ. CDR3 DNA: TGCGCCAGCAGCCCAGGACAGGGGGAGGGACAGTACTTC. It yields the protein CASSPGQGEGQYF.

The rearrangement links TRBV9 to TRBJ1-5; 10 positions match TRBD1. The CDR3 runs to 14 residues. The V and J ends lost 4 bases and 4 bases, in that order; junction bases with no gene match: 2. Germline values: CDR1 SGDLS, CDR2 YYNGEE. The CDR3 nucleotides are TGTGCCAGCAGCTTGGACAGGGGGAATCAGCCCCAGCATTTT. This gives the protein CASSLDRGNQPQHF.

This chain connects TRBV10-3 to TRBJ1-1, with 9 bases identical to TRBD1. With 8 bases clipped from V and 5 bases from J, the junction kept 9 bases outside the gene matches. This CDR3 contains 14 residues. In germline, CDR1 is ENHRY, CDR2 SYGVKD. CDR3 sequence reads: CAIGGTGSGTEAFF. In DNA form, the CDR3 reads TGTGCCATCGGCGGGACAGGGTCTGGTACTGAAGCTTTCTTT.

This clone was seen a few times. This rearrangement joins TRBV7-9 to TRBJ2-7; D gene unclear. The length of the CDR3 is 13 residues. Trimming shortened V by 5 bases and J by 4 bases, and 12 bases separated the two germline ends. CDR1 and CDR2 from the germline V gene are SEHNR and FQNEAQ (reference sequence). DNA of the CDR3: TGTGCCAGCAGCGAATATCCTAAGTACGAGCAGTACTTC. Translating it yields CASSEYPKYEQYF. Using reference TRBV7-9 and TRBJ2-7 for the parts outside the CDR3, the full variable domain is DTGVSQNPRHKITKRGQNVTFRCDPISEHNRLYWYRQTLGQGPEFLTYFQNEAQLEKSRLLSDRFSAERPKGSFSTLEIQRTEQGDSAMYLCASSEYPKYEQYFGPGTRLTVT.

The rearrangement uses TRBV6-4 and TRBJ2-5, with 10 bases matching TRBD2. V gave up 0 bases and J gave up 4 bases; unmatched junction bases: 2. Germline CDR1 MRHNA, CDR2 SNTAGT. The CDR3 is 15 residues long. In DNA form, the CDR3 reads TGTGCCAGCAGTGACTCAGCGGGGGGGCCAGAGACCCAGTACTTC. Amino acid sequence: CASSDSAGGPETQYF.

The J gene is TRBJ1-1, the V gene TRBV5-4; perhaps TRBD1 as D (5 bases). The CDR3 spans 14 residues. The germline gives CDR1 SGHNT, CDR2 YYREEE (reference sequence). V lost 6 bases and J lost 2, with 14 bases in between. The CDR3 spells CASTRQGANTEAFF. The DNA for the CDR3 is TGTGCCAGCACCCGCCAAGGGGCCAACACTGAAGCTTTCTTT.

The chain couples TRBV14 to TRBJ2-5; 9 positions match TRBD1. This CDR3 region has 19 residues. Germline CDR1 and CDR2: SGHDN and FVKESK. The V and J ends lost 1 base and 11 bases, in that order; junction bases with no gene match: 23. CDR3 loop: CASSQVPGTGGKRTGEQYF. CDR3 coding DNA: TGTGCCAGCAGCCAAGTACCGGGCACAGGGGGCAAGAGAACGGGAGAGCAGTACTTC. Combining the CDR3 with reference TRBV14 and TRBJ2-5 gives the whole variable domain EAGVTQFPSHSVIEKGQTVTLRCDPISGHDNLYWYRRVMGKEIKFLLHFVKESKQDESGMPNNRFLAERTGGTYSTLKVQPAELEDSGVYFCASSQVPGTGGKRTGEQYFGPGTRLLVL.

This clone was seen a handful of times. V gene TRBV2 combines with J gene TRBJ1-5, with D unresolved. CDR1 is SNHLY, CDR2 FYNNEI, per germline. V dropped 2 bases and J dropped 0 bases, with 8 bases sitting between them. The CDR3 extends over 15 amino acids. This CDR3 reads CASSERQFSNQPQHF. The CDR3 DNA is TGTGCCAGCAGTGAACGTCAGTTTAGCAATCAGCCCCAGCATTTT.